A single sample gave rise to the 14 T cell receptor beta chains below, sequenced in a study of chemoradiotherapy in HPV16-positive cancers. The protocol was immunoSEQ multiplex PCR, while the TCRdb copy is restricted to in-frame clones and leaves out a portion. Of about 6,700 clones listed, roughly 90% are singletons. The sample in question was tumor tissue, obtained from a patient who underwent chemoradiotherapy. The receptors come from a human donor with HPV-associated anogenital cancer.

J is TRBJ2-3 and V is TRBV6-5; no definite D call. The V gene's germline CDR1 is MNHEY and CDR2 SVGAGI. The CDR3 totals 15 residues. V lost 2 bases and J 2 bases, leaving 11 bases between the germline ends. The CDR3 nucleotides are TGTGCCAGCAGTTACGTATCAGGCTCCACAGATACGCAGTATTTT. It is translated as CASSYVSGSTDTQYF.

The chain uses TRBV18 and TRBJ2-1; 10 nucleotides match TRBD2. The CDR3 is made up of 14 amino acids. V was pared by 6 bases and J by 6 bases, with 5 bases of the junction left unmatched. Looked up from germline, CDR1 is KGHSH and CDR2 is LQKENI. CDR3 in DNA: TGTGCCAGCTCTACTAGCGGGATTGGCAATGAGCAGTTCTTC. It is translated as CASSTSGIGNEQFF.

The CDR3 loop is CASSYGGEGSNEKLFF. DNA for the CDR3: TGTGCCAGCAGTTATGGGGGCGAGGGTTCTAATGAAAAACTGTTTTTT. The rearrangement uses TRBV27 and TRBJ1-4; D might be TRBD1 (6 bases). Between the trimmed V and J ends, which lost 4 bases and 3 bases, there was a span of 15 bases. The CDR3 runs to 16 residues. Looked up from germline, CDR1 is MNHEY and CDR2 is SMNVEV (reference sequence).

The rearrangement uses TRBV7-6 and TRBJ2-5, with no clear D. V was pared by 4 bases and J by 0 bases, with 6 bases between. Germline loops: CDR1 SGHVS, CDR2 FNYEAQ. This CDR3 region has 13 residues. The CDR3 DNA is TGTGCCAGCAGCTATGTGTACCAAGAGACCCAGTACTTC. It codes for CASSYVYQETQYF.

The sample holds one count of this clone. The chain couples TRBV5-4 to TRBJ2-2, with 12 positions matching TRBD1. The CDR3 has 16 amino acids. Per the germline V gene, CDR1 is SGHNT and CDR2 is YYREEE (reference sequence). V was pared by 3 bases and J by 7 bases, with 7 bases of the junction left unmatched. CDR3 amino acids: CASSSGTGGMGGELFF. CDR3 nucleotide sequence: TGTGCCAGCAGCTCTGGGACAGGGGGCATGGGCGGGGAGCTGTTTTTT.

This rearrangement joins TRBV7-8 to TRBJ2-3; 12 bases line up with TRBD2. The CDR3 totals 15 residues. Losses at the gene ends were 0 bases for V and 5 bases for J; bases not matched to a gene: 0. The germline V gene encodes CDR1 SGHVS and CDR2 FQNEAQ. The CDR3 sequence: CASSLAGLAGDTQYF. The CDR3, as DNA: TGTGCCAGCAGCTTAGCGGGACTAGCGGGAGATACGCAGTATTTT. The full variable domain, with the rest looked up from reference TRBV7-8 and TRBJ2-3, is GAGVSQSPRYKVAKRGQDVALRCDPISGHVSLFWYQQALGQGPEFLTYFQNEAQLDKSGLPSDRFFAERPEGSVSTLKIQRTQQEDSAVYLCASSLAGLAGDTQYFGPGTRLTVL.

The chain links TRBV11-1 to TRBJ2-1, with D uncertain. There are 11 residues in the CDR3. V was cut by 2 bases and J by 5 bases, with 1 base left in between. Germline CDR1 is SGHAT and CDR2 is FQDESV (reference sequence). CDR3 coding DNA: TGTGCCAGCAGCTTAAACAATGAGCAGTTCTTC. As protein: CASSLNNEQFF.

J is TRBJ1-5 and V is TRBV5-8; D unresolved. Germline assignment: CDR1 SGHTS and CDR2 YDEGEE. V dropped 0 bases and J dropped 5 bases, with 9 bases sitting between them. The CDR3 runs to 14 residues. The CDR3 reads CASSLDLGDQPQHF. The CDR3 DNA reads as TGTGCCAGCAGCTTGGATTTGGGAGATCAGCCCCAGCATTTT.

The chain is built from TRBV10-2 and TRBJ2-7; 8 nucleotides line up with TRBD1. The CDR3 is made up of 15 amino acids. J was trimmed by 2 bases and V by 2 bases; bases with no gene match: 5. The germline V gene has CDR1 WSHSY and CDR2 SAAADI. The CDR3 nucleotides read TGCGCCAGCAGTGAGGGACAGGGAGACACCTACGAGCAGTACTTC. Protein sequence: CASSEGQGDTYEQYF.

CDR3 sequence (DNA): TGTGCCAGCAGCGTAAACGGACTAGACAGCACAGATACGCAGTATTTT. Translation: CASSVNGLDSTDTQYF. The V and J genes are TRBV9 and TRBJ2-3; 7 nucleotides line up with TRBD2. Germline trimming cut 1 base from V and 0 bases from J; bases unmatched to any gene: 5. Germline CDR1 and CDR2: SGDLS and YYNGEE. The CDR3 runs to 16 residues.

This clone appeared a single time. The genes are TRBV5-6 and TRBJ1-6; D not resolved. The CDR3 is 12 amino acids. Per germline, CDR1 SGHDT and CDR2 YYEEEE. V was clipped by 4 bases and J by 8 bases, with 7 bases between them. CDR3 loop: CASSLSYSPLHF. In nucleotides, the CDR3 is TGTGCCAGCAGCCTCAGTTATTCACCCCTCCACTTT.

This clone showed up just once. The gene calls are TRBV11-2 and TRBJ2-2; the D gene is possibly TRBD2 (5 bases). This CDR3 comprises 15 residues. Germline V gene lookup returns CDR1 SGHAT and CDR2 FQNNGV. The V and J ends lost 5 bases and 6 bases respectively, with 16 bases between them. CDR3 DNA: TGTGCCAGCAGCCCCCCCGCGAAGGGAGCCGGGGAGCTGTTTTTT. This translates into CASSPPAKGAGELFF. The full variable domain, in which reference TRBV11-2 and TRBJ2-2 provide the parts outside the CDR3, is EAGVAQSPRYKIIEKRQSVAFWCNPISGHATLYWYQQILGQGPKLLIQFQNNGVVDDSQLPKDRFSAERLKGVDSTLKIQPAKLEDSAVYLCASSPPAKGAGELFFGEGSRLTVL.

The rearrangement uses TRBV27 and TRBJ2-4, with 10 bases fitting TRBD1. J lost 9 bases, V lost 5 bases, and 4 bases had no gene match. Germline assignment: CDR1 MNHEY and CDR2 SMNVEV (reference sequence). This CDR3 spans 13 amino acids. The CDR3 DNA follows: TGTGCCAGCAGTATCGGACAGGGGGGCATTCAGTACTTC. It codes for CASSIGQGGIQYF.

This chain joins TRBV19 and TRBJ2-3; TRBD2 agrees at 10 bases. This CDR3 comprises 14 residues. V lost 7 bases and J lost 8; bases outside the gene matches: 9. Germline CDR1 is LNHDA and CDR2 is SQIVND (reference sequence). CDR3 in amino acids: CASIDPSGSSTQYF. The CDR3 bases are TGTGCCAGTATAGATCCTAGCGGGAGTAGTACGCAGTATTTT.